A single sample gave rise to the 28 T cell receptor beta chains below, sequenced in a study of shared clonotypes between healthy human individuals (dated by TCRdb to the early 2020s). Receptor amplification or capture employed the immunoSEQ multiplex PCR assay. TCRdb holds this immuneACCESS table with in-frame rearrangements only. Some clones are missing; in checked studies, unresolved V genes explain under half, and the rest has no known cause. This sample gives around 2.1 million clones in total; 90% to 95% of them show up just once. Clones ranked in the top ten supply 1.7% of the sample. For the CD8 naive samples, CD45RO-negative cells were positively selected for CCR7, yielding a CD45RA+CCR7+ population from which TemRA cells were excluded. Sequenced input: naive CD8+ T cells from PBMCs. What the cell subset or site label conveys for this sample: CD45RA+CCR7+. Receptors originate from a man younger than 35 in good health. Some clones in this sample may be carry-over from other donors' samples.

This chain links TRBV7-9 with TRBJ1-1; unclear D gene. This CDR3 spans 14 amino acids. The germline CDR1 and CDR2 sequences are SEHNR and FQNEAQ (reference sequence). V was clipped by 5 bases and J by 1 base, with 11 bases between them. The CDR3 spells CASSPLRENTEAFF. DNA of the CDR3: TGTGCCAGCAGCCCGCTCCGTGAGAACACTGAAGCTTTCTTT. Together with reference TRBV7-9 and TRBJ1-1, the CDR3 gives the full variable domain: DTGVSQNPRHKITKRGQNVTFRCDPISEHNRLYWYRQTLGQGPEFLTYFQNEAQLEKSRLLSDRFSAERPKGSFSTLEIQRTEQGDSAMYLCASSPLRENTEAFFGQGTRLTVV.

The V gene is TRBV2, the J gene TRBJ2-3; D may be TRBD2 (6 bases). The CDR3 length is 14 residues. Looked up from germline, CDR1 is SNHLY and CDR2 is FYNNEI. V was clipped by 7 bases and J by 3 bases, with 14 bases between them. CDR3 sequence (DNA): TGTGCCAGCAAGGAGGGGATAGGAACAGATACGCAGTATTTT. This sequence encodes CASKEGIGTDTQYF.

The chain combines TRBV5-6 with TRBJ2-7; 10 bases map to TRBD2. The V gene end was trimmed by 0 bases and the J gene end by 0 bases; junction bases not matched to a gene: 6. Germline V gives CDR1 SGHDT, CDR2 YYEEEE. The CDR3 totals 17 residues. The DNA of the CDR3 is TGTGCCAGCAGCTTGGAGGCTAGCGGGAGCCGCTCCTACGAGCAGTACTTC. It yields the protein CASSLEASGSRSYEQYF.

The chain links TRBV19 to TRBJ2-1; 7 nucleotides line up with TRBD2. Germline trimming cut 5 bases from V and 8 bases from J; bases unmatched to any gene: 12. This CDR3 is built from 15 residues. The germline V gene has CDR1 LNHDA and CDR2 SQIVND (reference sequence). Here the CDR3 reads CASSRLARIVDEQFF. The CDR3 nucleotides read TGTGCCAGTAGTCGACTAGCACGAATCGTAGATGAGCAGTTCTTC.

The CDR3 DNA follows: TGCGCCAGCAGCCAAAGCGGCCGGGACTTCAACGAGCAGTACTTC. Translation gives CASSQSGRDFNEQYF. The rearrangement uses TRBV4-1 and TRBJ2-7, with D perhaps TRBD2 (6 bases). V lost 2 bases to trimming and J lost 5 bases, with 16 bases between them. Germline CDR1 MGHRA, CDR2 YSYEKL. This CDR3 is 15 amino acids long.

This chain joins TRBV6-1 and TRBJ1-5, with D tentatively TRBD1 (6 bases). V dropped 8 bases and J dropped 0 bases, with 11 bases sitting between them. CDR3 length: 14 residues. Germline lookup yields CDR1 MNHNS and CDR2 SASEGT. The CDR3 sequence is CASRARGSNQPQHF. The CDR3 DNA is TGTGCCAGCCGCGCCAGGGGTAGCAATCAGCCCCAGCATTTT.

The chain is built from TRBV9 and TRBJ2-1; D gene unclear. The germline V and J ends were trimmed by 4 bases and 8 bases, with 10 bases remaining between them. Per the germline V gene, CDR1 is SGDLS and CDR2 is YYNGEE. The CDR3 totals 12 residues. CDR3 amino acids: CASSFTSYEQFF. For the CDR3, the DNA is TGTGCCAGCAGCTTTACCTCGTATGAGCAGTTCTTC.

The rearrangement uses TRBV14 and TRBJ2-1; D is ambiguous. Germline CDR1 is SGHDN and CDR2 is FVKESK. Deletions cut 3 bases from V and 8 bases from J, with 11 bases between. The CDR3 sequence is 13 residues long. In DNA form, the CDR3 reads TGTGCCAGCAGCCAGGAGTGGGCCGATGAGCAGTTCTTC. Its protein product is CASSQEWADEQFF.

The V and J genes are TRBV4-3 and TRBJ2-3, with D maybe TRBD2 (6 bases). There are 16 residues in the CDR3. Trimming shortened V by 0 bases and J by 1 base, and 11 bases separated the two germline ends. From germline, CDR1 is LGHNA and CDR2 YSLEER. CDR3 DNA: TGCGCCAGCAGCCAAGAGACTAGGGTGGGCACAGATACGCAGTATTTT. Translated: CASSQETRVGTDTQYF.

A note on this clone: In the same sample, other DNA sequences code for this CDR3. The chain combines TRBV28 with TRBJ2-7; TRBD2 aligns across 7 bases. CDR3 length: 14 amino acids. V gave up 3 bases and J gave up 1 base; unmatched junction bases: 3. Germline CDR1 MDHEN, CDR2 SYDVKM. The CDR3 DNA follows: TGTGCCAGCAGTTTTGTGGGAGGGTCCTACGAGCAGTACTTC. This encodes CASSFVGGSYEQYF.

The rearrangement joins TRBV29-1 to TRBJ2-7; 12 bases agree with TRBD2. Per the germline V gene, CDR1 is SQVTM and CDR2 is ANQGSEA. The CDR3 consists of 14 residues. The junction had 4 bases not matched to a gene; V was cut back by 3 bases and J by 4 bases. The CDR3 nucleotides are TGCAGCGTTGACTCACTAGCGGGAGGTTACGAGCAGTACTTC. It yields the protein CSVDSLAGGYEQYF.

Regarding this clone: Other nucleotide sequences in the sample specify the same CDR3. The gene calls are TRBV27 and TRBJ2-7; D call uncertain. Trimming left V 3 bases short and J 5 bases short, with 11 bases between. This CDR3 comprises 13 residues. Germline V CDR1 and CDR2: MNHEY, SMNVEV (reference sequence). CDR3 in DNA: TGTGCCAGCAGTTTGGTACAGTCTAACGAGCAGTACTTC. Its protein is CASSLVQSNEQYF.

This chain connects TRBV27 to TRBJ1-5; weak D call: TRBD1 (5 bases). Germline loops: CDR1 MNHEY, CDR2 SMNVEV (reference sequence). V shed 6 bases and J shed 2 bases, with 11 bases lying between them. The CDR3 runs 14 residues. The CDR3 spells CASSVVGGNQPQHF. For the CDR3, the DNA is TGTGCCAGCAGCGTGGTGGGGGGCAATCAGCCCCAGCATTTT.

This chain joins TRBV9 and TRBJ1-4, with TRBD1 as a possible D gene (5 bases). Germline V gene lookup returns CDR1 SGDLS and CDR2 YYNGEE. V lost 2 bases and J lost 8, with 16 bases in between. The CDR3 runs 15 residues. This chain's CDR3 is CASSVADSLREKLFF. The CDR3 DNA reads as TGTGCCAGCAGCGTCGCCGACAGTCTAAGGGAAAAACTGTTTTTT.

The V call is TRBV9, the J call TRBJ1-4, with no clear D. Germline V CDR1 and CDR2: SGDLS, YYNGEE. CDR3 length: 16 residues. Trimming cost V 0 bases and J 5 bases, with 14 bases left between them. The DNA for the CDR3 is TGTGCCAGCAGCGTAGGGATCGCCGGATCCAATGAAAAACTGTTTTTT. It encodes CASSVGIAGSNEKLFF.

The CDR3 bases are TGTGCCAGTAGTATACTCACAGGCAATCAGCCCCAGCATTTT. As protein: CASSILTGNQPQHF. This chain connects TRBV19 to TRBJ1-5; D call uncertain. CDR1 and CDR2 (germline): LNHDA, SQIVND (reference sequence). V lost 2 bases and J lost 2, with 7 bases in between. The CDR3 loop spans 14 amino acids.

The chain recombines TRBV28 with TRBJ1-5; TRBD1 might be the D (5 bases). CDR1 is MDHEN and CDR2 is SYDVKM in the germline V gene. The length of the CDR3 is 14 residues. The V end lost 6 bases, the J end lost 0 bases, and 9 bases lay between the germline ends. CDR3 loop: CASRRQSSNQPQHF. The CDR3 region has the DNA TGTGCCAGCAGGAGACAGAGTAGCAATCAGCCCCAGCATTTT. Filled out from reference TRBV28 and TRBJ1-5, the complete variable domain reads DVKVTQSSRYLVKRTGEKVFLECVQDMDHENMFWYRQDPGLGLRLIYFSYDVKMKEKGDIPEGYSVSREKKERFSLILESASTNQTSMYLCASRRQSSNQPQHFGDGTRLSIL.

This clone has a single count. The chain couples TRBV5-1 to TRBJ1-1; no reliable D call. The germline V gene encodes CDR1 SGHRS and CDR2 YFSETQ. This CDR3 has 12 residues. Deletions cut 0 bases from V and 5 bases from J, with 5 bases between. This CDR3 reads CASSLVRTEAFF. In nucleotides, the CDR3 is TGCGCCAGCAGCTTGGTCCGGACTGAAGCTTTCTTT.

This chain uses TRBV27 with TRBJ2-7; D uncertain. Germline V CDR1 and CDR2: MNHEY, SMNVEV (reference sequence). V was cut by 6 bases and J by 6 bases, with 18 bases left in between. This CDR3 contains 14 residues. CDR3 bases: TGTGCCAGCAGGACAAGTGGGATCGCTTCCGAGCAGTACTTC. Protein: CASRTSGIASEQYF.

The rearrangement links TRBV30 to TRBJ1-4; D is unclear. Trimming removed 2 bases from V and 1 base from J, with 17 bases in between. The CDR3 has 17 amino acids. Germline V lookup: CDR1 GTSNPN, CDR2 SVGIG (reference sequence). The CDR3 here is CAWSNSPVWGTNEKLFF. CDR3 DNA: TGTGCCTGGAGTAACTCCCCAGTCTGGGGAACTAATGAAAAACTGTTTTTT.

The chain is built from TRBV11-2 and TRBJ2-1; 7 bases agree with TRBD2. CDR3 length: 16 residues. Trimming removed 1 base from V and 2 bases from J; junction bases left unmatched: 5. Germline CDR1 reads SGHAT; CDR2 reads FQNNGV. The CDR3 is CASSLGVGTTYNEQFF. CDR3 in DNA: TGTGCCAGCAGCTTAGGGGTCGGGACTACCTACAATGAGCAGTTCTTC. The full variable domain, completed using reference TRBV11-2 and TRBJ2-1, is EAGVAQSPRYKIIEKRQSVAFWCNPISGHATLYWYQQILGQGPKLLIQFQNNGVVDDSQLPKDRFSAERLKGVDSTLKIQPAKLEDSAVYLCASSLGVGTTYNEQFFGPGTRLTVL.

DNA for the CDR3: TGTGCCAGCCCCCTAGGGCGGGATCTCAATGAGCAGTTCTTC. It translates to CASPLGRDLNEQFF. The V call is TRBV6-4, the J call TRBJ2-1; TRBD2 is a possible D gene (6 bases). The CDR3 covers 14 residues. V lost 8 bases and J 6 bases, leaving 17 bases between the germline ends. CDR1 MRHNA and CDR2 SNTAGT come from the germline V gene.

This chain joins TRBV2 and TRBJ2-5; D remains ambiguous. V gave up 3 bases and J gave up 14 bases, with 16 bases separating them. CDR1 is SNHLY and CDR2 is FYNNEI in the germline V gene. This CDR3 is 12 amino acids long. This CDR3 reads CASSDLPADAYF. CDR3 DNA: TGTGCCAGCAGTGACCTTCCCGCGGACGCCTACTTC. Together with reference TRBV2 and TRBJ2-5, the CDR3 gives the full variable domain: EPEVTQTPSHQVTQMGQEVILRCVPISNHLYFYWYRQILGQKVEFLVSFYNNEISEKSEIFDDQFSVERPDGSNFTLKIRSTKLEDSAMYFCASSDLPADAYFGPGTRLLVL.

A remark on this clone: The same CDR3 also results from other DNA sequences found in this sample. The rearrangement links TRBV27 to TRBJ1-3; D not resolved. Per the germline V gene, CDR1 is MNHEY and CDR2 is SMNVEV (reference sequence). The CDR3 has 13 residues. Trimming took off 3 bases at V and 0 bases at J, with 3 bases between the two ends. This chain's CDR3 is CASSFNSGNTIYF. The CDR3 DNA reads TGTGCCAGCAGTTTCAACTCTGGAAACACCATATATTTT.

This clone was observed a handful of times. The chain combines TRBV5-4 with TRBJ2-7; 14 positions match TRBD2. V lost 3 bases, J lost 3 bases, and 5 bases stayed unmatched. The CDR3 is 16 amino acids. CDR1 SGHNT and CDR2 YYREEE come from the germline V gene (reference sequence). The CDR3 DNA reads TGTGCCAGCAGCTGGGGGACTAGCGGGAGTATCTACGAGCAGTACTTC. It is translated as CASSWGTSGSIYEQYF.

The chain recombines TRBV14 with TRBJ1-2; TRBD1 aligns across 8 bases. The junction had 4 bases not matched to a gene; V was cut back by 0 bases and J by 4 bases. The CDR3 has 15 amino acids. The germline gives CDR1 SGHDN, CDR2 FVKESK. The CDR3 protein is CASSQETRGLYGYTF. Written as DNA, the CDR3 is TGTGCCAGCAGCCAAGAGACCAGGGGGCTCTATGGCTACACCTTC.

The chain links TRBV11-2 to TRBJ2-7, with D maybe TRBD1 (5 bases). Trimming took 4 bases from V and 5 from J, leaving 18 bases between them. Germline assignment: CDR1 SGHAT and CDR2 FQNNGV. This CDR3 spans 15 amino acids. DNA for the CDR3: TGTGCCAGCAGCTCTCGAAGGGGCTTGTTGAACGAGCAGTACTTC. It encodes CASSSRRGLLNEQYF.

CDR3 nucleotide sequence: TGTGCCAGCAGCCAAGTGGTAGCGGTCCCAGATACGCAGTATTTT. Translated, it gives CASSQVVAVPDTQYF. The chain couples TRBV14 to TRBJ2-3; perhaps TRBD2 as D (6 bases). The CDR3 extends over 15 amino acids. Between the trimmed V and J ends, which lost 1 base and 4 bases, there was a span of 12 bases. Germline assignment: CDR1 SGHDN and CDR2 FVKESK.